This record covers a single T cell receptor beta chain. The data were obtained in a study of blood T cell repertoires in COVID-19. Study context: From the United States, Italy and Spain came samples of acute and convalescent COVID-19. PBMCs, B-cell-depleted T cells, or T cells were the source of the cDNA or gDNA that made up the material.

The protocol was immunoSEQ multiplex PCR, while the TCRdb copy is restricted to in-frame clones and leaves out a portion. The sample has around 160,000 clones; roughly 90% are singletons. J lost 8 bases, V lost 4 bases, and 14 bases had no gene match. The V gene's germline CDR1 is LGHDT and CDR2 YNNKEL (reference sequence). The CDR3 has 16 residues. This receptor was obtained from a man aged 18-30 years with acute or convalescent COVID-19. What was sequenced was peripheral blood. This chain connects TRBV3-1 (or the pseudogene TRBV3-2) to TRBJ1-2; 9 bases fit TRBD1. The CDR3 nucleotides read TGTGCCAGCAGCCTCCTACCGGGACAGGGAGATGAAGGCTACACCTTC. This gives the protein CASSLLPGQGDEGYTF.